This TCR beta chain was profiled in a study of blood T cell repertoires in COVID-19. Background on the study: T cells, B-cell-depleted T cells, or PBMCs provided the cDNA or gDNA that served as material.

Cohort placement rested on clinical history that participants reported themselves. Donors in Cohort 3 counted as recovered after two negative PCRs, clearance, or symptom resolution. Assay: immunoSEQ multiplex PCR; the TCRdb copy retains only in-frame clones and omits some. In the table there are 150,000 to 200,000 clones, 75% to 90% of which are singletons. The germline CDR1 and CDR2 sequences are ENHRY and SYGVKD. J gave up 1 base and V 5 bases, and 12 bases lay outside the gene matches. The CDR3 consists of 17 residues. V gene TRBV10-3 combines with J gene TRBJ2-5; 8 nucleotides match TRBD1. The sequence derives from a woman aged 60-75 years who had recovered from COVID-19. What was sequenced was PBMCs or T cells enriched from blood (not recorded which). The CDR3 here is CAISPTAGTGLQETQYF. CDR3 in DNA: TGTGCCATCAGTCCTACCGCCGGGACAGGCCTCCAAGAGACCCAGTACTTC.